This is a list of T cell receptor beta chains from one sample in a study of patients and donors after allogeneic stem cell transplantation. Using its own MiXCR run on the RT-PCR reads, TCRdb lists one record per CDR3 protein. Of over 200,000 distinct CDR3 sequences in the sample, over 30% are singletons; the top ten hold 11%. What was sequenced was blood, either unsorted or a sorted T cell fraction (not recorded which). Source of these receptors: a human donor who was either an allogeneic HSCT recipient or a stem cell or donor lymphocyte infusion donor (not recorded which). It is not recorded whose cells these are; they may come from a transplant donor. CDR3s include the opening cysteine and the closing phenylalanine or tryptophan. The order of the fields is V gene, J gene, D gene, CDR3 length, clone size, CDR3 DNA, CDR3 protein. The D gene is left open where the match is weak. Clone size, where shown, is once, few, many, or a class for clones that have expanded.

TRBV12-3/TRBV12-4,TRBJ2-1,NA,15,few,TGTGCCAGCACCTTTGGTAGCGTTGGTGGGACTGAGCAGTTCTTC,CASTFGSVGGTEQFF
TRBV12-3/TRBV12-4,TRBJ2-5,TRBD1,15,few,TGTGCCAGCAGTTCTCTGACAGGGGTCGGGGAGACCCAGTACTTC,CASSSLTGVGETQYF
TRBV7-8,TRBJ1-2,NA,14,few,TGTGCCAGCAGCTTCTCAGGGGCAATGGGTGGCTACACCTTC,CASSFSGAMGGYTF
TRBV15,TRBJ1-1,NA,13,few,TGTGCCACCAGCAGAGATTGGCACACTGAAGCTTTCTTT,CATSRDWHTEAFF
TRBV7-6,TRBJ2-7,TRBD2,15,NA,TGTGCCAGCAGCTCCCTCGGCGGGGGAATAGCCGAGCAGTACTTC,CASSSLGGGIAEQYF
TRBV9,TRBJ2-5,NA,15,NA,TGTGCCAGCAGCGATGAGGGACATTCTCAAGAGACCCAGTACTTC,CASSDEGHSQETQYF
TRBV7-9,TRBJ2-2,TRBD1,16,NA,TGTGCCAGCAGAACCCGACAGGGGGCTAACACCGGGGAGCTGTTTTTT,CASRTRQGANTGELFF
TRBV12-3/TRBV12-4,TRBJ1-3,NA,14,NA,TGTGCCAGCAGCCGGACAGAGCCTGGAAACACCATATATTTT,CASSRTEPGNTIYF
TRBV14,TRBJ1-1,NA,14,once,TGTGCCAGCAGCCAAGTAATGGGGGGCACTGAAGCTTTCTTT,CASSQVMGGTEAFF
TRBV29-1,TRBJ1-1,TRBD1,14,few,TGCAGCGTTGGCCCAGGGGGCGGAGGGACTGAAGCTTTCTTT,CSVGPGGGGTEAFF
TRBV5-1,TRBJ1-4,TRBD1,15,NA,TGCGCCAGCAGCCGTGCCCGGGACAGGAGAGAAAAACTGTTTTTT,CASSRARDRREKLFF
TRBV15,TRBJ1-4,TRBD1,17,NA,TGTGCCACCAGCAGAGGACAGGGGGCGACTAGTTATGAAAAACTGTTTTTT,CATSRGQGATSYEKLFF
TRBV5-1,TRBJ2-7,NA,13,NA,TGCGCCAGCAGCTTCCGGGACAACTACGAGCAGTACTTC,CASSFRDNYEQYF
TRBV4-1,TRBJ1-2,NA,14,NA,TGCGCCAGCAGCCAAATCCGGGACGCAAGAGGCTACACCTTC,CASSQIRDARGYTF
TRBV4-1,TRBJ2-5,TRBD2,15,few,TGCGCCAGCAGCCAGGTAGCGGGCTCTCAAGAGACCCAGTACTTC,CASSQVAGSQETQYF
TRBV20-1,TRBJ1-6,NA,15,few,TGCAGTGCTAGAGGGCCGACAGTAGATAATTCACCCCTCCACTTT,CSARGPTVDNSPLHF
TRBV29-1,TRBJ1-2,NA,12,NA,TGCAGCGTTGTCGGCCAGGCATACGGCTACACCTTC,CSVVGQAYGYTF
TRBV12-3/TRBV12-4,TRBJ1-5,TRBD1,15,NA,TGTGCCAGCAGTCTGGGACAGGGGGCCAATCAGCCCCAGCATTTT,CASSLGQGANQPQHF
TRBV12-3/TRBV12-4,TRBJ1-1,NA,14,NA,TGTGCCAGCAGTGCACAGGGATTGAGAGGTGAAGCTTTCTTT,CASSAQGLRGEAFF
TRBV20-1,TRBJ1-5,TRBD1,13,NA,TGCAGTGCTAAGGGACAGGGGAATCAGCCCCAGCATTTT,CSAKGQGNQPQHF
TRBV6-5,TRBJ1-1,NA,16,few,TGTGCCAGCAGTTCCTATGGACATAATCCGAACACTGAAGCTTTCTTT,CASSSYGHNPNTEAFF
TRBV12-3/TRBV12-4,TRBJ1-1,NA,15,NA,TGTGCCAGCAGTTTCGAGTTGGCGGAGAACACTGAAGCTTTCTTT,CASSFELAENTEAFF